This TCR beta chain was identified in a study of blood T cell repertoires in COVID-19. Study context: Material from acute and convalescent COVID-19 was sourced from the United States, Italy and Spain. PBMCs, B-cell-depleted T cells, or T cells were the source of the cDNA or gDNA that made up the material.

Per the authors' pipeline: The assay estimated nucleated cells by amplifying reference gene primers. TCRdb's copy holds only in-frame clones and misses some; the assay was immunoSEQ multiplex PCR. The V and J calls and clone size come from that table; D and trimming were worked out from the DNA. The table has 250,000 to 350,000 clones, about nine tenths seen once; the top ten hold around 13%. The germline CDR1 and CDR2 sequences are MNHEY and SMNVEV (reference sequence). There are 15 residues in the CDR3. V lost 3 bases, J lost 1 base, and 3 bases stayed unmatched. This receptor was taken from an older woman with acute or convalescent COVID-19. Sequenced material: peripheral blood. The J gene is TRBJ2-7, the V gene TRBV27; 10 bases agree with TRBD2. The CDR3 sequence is CASSFLAGGSYEQYF. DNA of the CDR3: TGTGCCAGCAGTTTCTTAGCGGGAGGTTCCTACGAGCAGTACTTC.